This T cell receptor (beta chain) was obtained from a study of T-cell memory formation after mild COVID-19. 5'RACE primed from the constant segment yielded TCR alpha and TCR beta cDNA libraries bearing sample barcodes and UMIs. TCRdb redid the calling of the 5' RACE reads with MiXCR, one entry per CDR3 protein. The sample shows some 600,000 distinct CDR3 sequences, 15% to 20% of them seen only once. Whole-study findings and limits: Clones that got smaller from day 15 to 85 had even CD4/CD8, while clones growing later tipped toward CD4+. Clones which contracted sat mainly in CM and EM if CD4+, and in EMRA if CD8+. Pre-infection memory contained some responding clones, which suggested that cross-reactive memory had joined.

Trimming cost V 3 bases and J 4 bases, with 12 bases left between them. CDR3 length: 14 amino acids. Per germline, CDR1 LNHNV and CDR2 YYDKDF (reference sequence). This clonotype was detected a few times. Its antigen is not identified. The rearrangement joins TRBV15 to TRBJ1-2; D is unclear. The receptor's source is an adult woman who had mild COVID-19 (a few samples of this study predate the infection). Cell type and time point are not known. Sequences were obtained from PBMCs or a T cell subset sorted from them (not recorded which). The CDR3 spells CATSSVRVSYGYTF. CDR3 DNA: TGTGCCACCAGCAGCGTCCGGGTCTCCTATGGCTACACCTTC.